This T cell receptor (beta chain) emerged from a study of blood T cell repertoires in COVID-19 (dated by TCRdb to the early 2020s). A note on the overall study: The collaborator samples originated in the United States, Italy and Spain and spanned the acute and convalescent phases of COVID-19. The prospective study material was composed of cDNA or gDNA derived from T cells, B-cell-depleted T cells, or PBMCs. The dataset comprised deeply sampled blood TCRbeta repertoires from subjects exposed to, actively infected with, or recovered from COVID-19. The repertoires were released in a freely available public database intended as a resource for research on the immune response to SARS-CoV-2. The samples were drawn from the first 160 participants of the ongoing ImmuneRACE study and from 950 to 1,500 subjects provided by 6 global collaborators. Nearly every sample came with metadata listing a de-identified subject ID, COVID-19 status, age in years and sex. HLA class I and class II types, where available, came from metadata supplied by the sample provider rather than from assay-based typing. The research as a whole found: How much clinical and demographic metadata was included differed by source and by participant, and the metadata was provided uncurated.

TCRbeta CDR3 regions were amplified from genomic DNA using the immunoSEQ Assay, a bias-controlled multiplex PCR. In the source study's methods: The number of nucleated cells in each sample was estimated from the amplification of reference gene primers within the assay. Sequence reads were collapsed and filtered to measure the absolute abundance of every unique TCRbeta CDR3 rearrangement. Productive Simpson clonality was computed per sample as the square root of Simpson's diversity index over productive rearrangements. What TCRdb holds here is the immuneACCESS table cut down to in-frame rearrangements. Part of the clones is not present; checked against another copy, under half of the missing clones reflect an unresolved V gene, and the others are unexplained. V, J and clone size derive from that table, while D and trimming were established from the DNA sequence. The sample yields 15,000 to 20,000 clones; roughly 82% were counted once. The biggest ten clones account for about 15% of the sample.

One collaborating source in Seattle enrolled patients while the patients were actively infected and followed the patients over time throughout the course of disease. The collaborating institutions used their own protocols to collect whole blood in K2EDTA tubes. Collaborator samples were shipped for TCRbeta analysis as frozen whole blood, isolated PBMCs, or DNA extracted from either sample type. About this clone itself: Its antigen target is currently unknown. Base quality data are lacking; no much larger clone is found one base away.

V ends up 3 bases short and J 8 bases short, with an unmatched junction base count of 10. The CDR3 numbers 15 residues from cysteine through phenylalanine. The DNA shown is the 45-base CDR3, in frame from base 1. The germline V gene specifies SGHRS as CDR1 and YFSETQ as CDR2. This sequence uses TRBV5-1 and TRBJ1-4; 7 junctional bases match TRBD1. The sequence was collected from a man in his 70s with COVID-19, enrolled during active disease. The sequenced sample consisted of peripheral blood. The CDR3 region has the sequence CASSYTNPGGEKLFF. The DNA reads as follows: TGCGCCAGCAGCTACACGAACCCAGGGGGAGAAAAACTGTTTTTT. With the rest looked up from the reference TRBV5-1 and TRBJ1-4 genes rather than sequenced, the full variable domain is KAGVTQTPRYLIKTRGQQVTLSCSPISGHRSVSWYQQTPGQGLQFLFEYFSETQRNKGNFPGRFSGRQFSNSRSEMNVSTLELGDSALYLCASSYTNPGGEKLFFGSGTQLSVL.